Below are 24 T cell receptor beta chains sequenced from a single sample in a study of blood T cell repertoires in COVID-19. Method: immunoSEQ multiplex PCR; TCRdb's copy keeps in-frame clones and lacks some. This sample has 300,000 to 400,000 clones, with 85% to 90% found just once. The sequencing sample was made of peripheral blood. The receptors stem from a woman aged 30 to 39 with COVID-19, enrolled during active disease.

J is TRBJ1-5 and V is TRBV5-1; TRBD1 aligns across 7 bases. This CDR3 has 15 amino acids. In germline, CDR1 is SGHRS, CDR2 YFSETQ. V lost 0 bases and J lost 6; bases outside the gene matches: 6. The chain's CDR3 is CASSLGQGKGQPQHF. For the CDR3, the DNA is TGCGCCAGCAGCTTGGGACAGGGAAAGGGTCAGCCCCAGCATTTT.

The chain employs TRBV5-6 and TRBJ2-7; weak D call: TRBD2 (6 bases). The germline gives CDR1 SGHDT, CDR2 YYEEEE. The V end lost 1 base, the J end lost 2 bases, and 7 bases lay between the germline ends. The length of the CDR3 is 13 residues. The CDR3 here is CASSLSGAYEQYF. The CDR3 nucleotides are TGTGCCAGCAGCTTGTCGGGAGCCTACGAGCAGTACTTC.

A few counts support this clone. The chain links TRBV25-1 to TRBJ1-3; D gene ambiguous. The V end lost 1 base, the J end lost 0 bases, and 4 bases lay between the germline ends. Germline values: CDR1 MGHDK, CDR2 SYGVNS. The CDR3 length is 14 residues. The CDR3 loop is CASSEFSSGNTIYF. The CDR3 nucleotides are TGTGCCAGCAGTGAATTCAGCTCTGGAAACACCATATATTTT.

The chain is built from TRBV7-2 and TRBJ2-6, with D unresolved. Looked up from germline, CDR1 is SGHTA and CDR2 is FQGNSA. V was shortened by 0 bases and J by 0 bases, with 6 bases between the two germline ends. The CDR3 is 16 amino acids. The CDR3 region is CASSLAESSGANVLTF. DNA of the CDR3: TGTGCCAGCAGCTTAGCGGAGAGCTCTGGGGCCAACGTCCTGACTTTC.

There are a few counts of this clone. The same CDR3 is also encoded by other DNA sequences in this sample. The J gene is TRBJ2-3, the V gene TRBV11-3; TRBD2 matches 9 bases. With 2 bases clipped from V and 3 bases from J, the junction kept 3 bases outside the gene matches. Germline V gene sequence: CDR1 SGHNT, CDR2 YENEEA. The CDR3 spans 15 residues. DNA of the CDR3: TGTGCCAGCAGCTTACATAGCGGGAGTACAGATACGCAGTATTTT. Translated, it gives CASSLHSGSTDTQYF.

The chain uses TRBV3-1 (or the pseudogene TRBV3-2) and TRBJ1-1, with a possible D match to TRBD1 (5 bases). Trimming cost V 3 bases and J 5 bases, with 16 bases left between them. There are 15 residues in the CDR3. Germline loops: CDR1 LGHDT, CDR2 YNNKEL (reference sequence). The CDR3 nucleotides read TGTGCCAGCAGCCAGGGTGTAGAGGGGAGGACTGAAGCTTTCTTT. As protein: CASSQGVEGRTEAFF.

CDR3 sequence reads: CASSQGAVKETQYF. CDR3 coding DNA: TGTGCCAGCAGCCAAGGGGCAGTTAAAGAGACCCAGTACTTC. This chain connects TRBV3-1 (or the pseudogene TRBV3-2) to TRBJ2-5; D gene ambiguous. This CDR3 region has 14 residues. Germline values: CDR1 LGHDT, CDR2 YNNKEL (reference sequence). Trimming pared 1 base from V and 3 bases from J, leaving 9 bases between.

The rearrangement joins TRBV9 to TRBJ2-7; D is perhaps TRBD2 (6 bases). Trimming stripped 0 bases from V and 10 bases from J, with 17 bases between. This CDR3 region has 14 residues. CDR1 is SGDLS and CDR2 is YYNGEE in the germline V gene. The CDR3 loop is CASSVGRFTGEQYF. The CDR3 coding sequence is TGTGCCAGCAGCGTAGGTCGGTTCACGGGGGAACAGTACTTC.

This sequence joins TRBV19 and TRBJ1-1; D may be TRBD1 (6 bases). The CDR3 spans 15 residues. With 5 bases removed from V and 3 bases from J, the gap between germline ends came to 16 bases. The germline gives CDR1 LNHDA, CDR2 SQIVND (reference sequence). The CDR3 here is CASSRPGGGHTEAFF. The CDR3 DNA is TGTGCCAGTAGTCGACCGGGAGGGGGGCACACTGAAGCTTTCTTT. The full variable domain, with the rest looked up from reference TRBV19 and TRBJ1-1, is DGGITQSPKYLFRKEGQNVTLSCEQNLNHDAMYWYRQDPGQGLRLIYYSQIVNDFQKGDIAEGYSVSREKKESFPLTVTSAQKNPTAFYLCASSRPGGGHTEAFFGQGTRLTVV.

This chain links TRBV28 with TRBJ1-4; unclear D gene. Germline V lookup: CDR1 MDHEN, CDR2 SYDVKM. There are 18 residues in the CDR3. The V and J ends lost 5 bases and 6 bases respectively, with 25 bases between them. This CDR3 reads CASSLTPSPGRRHEKLFF. In nucleotides, the CDR3 is TGTGCCAGCAGTCTAACCCCCTCCCCCGGGAGAAGGCATGAAAAACTGTTTTTT. Full variable domain (remainder filled in from reference TRBV28 and TRBJ1-4): DVKVTQSSRYLVKRTGEKVFLECVQDMDHENMFWYRQDPGLGLRLIYFSYDVKMKEKGDIPEGYSVSREKKERFSLILESASTNQTSMYLCASSLTPSPGRRHEKLFFGSGTQLSVL.

J is TRBJ2-3 and V is TRBV10-2; possibly TRBD1 for D (6 bases). Germline CDR1 reads WSHSY; CDR2 reads SAAADI. Trimming pared 2 bases from V and 5 bases from J, leaving 17 bases between. This CDR3 has 16 amino acids. The CDR3 DNA sequence: TGCGCCAGCAGTGAGATCCCCCAGGGGCGCGGAGATACGCAGTATTTT. Translating it yields CASSEIPQGRGDTQYF.

The chain joins TRBV3-1 (or the pseudogene TRBV3-2) to TRBJ1-6, with 9 bases aligning to TRBD1. With 2 bases clipped from V and 10 bases from J, the junction kept 6 bases outside the gene matches. CDR3 size: 15 residues. From germline, CDR1 is LGHDT and CDR2 YNNKEL (reference sequence). The CDR3 is CASSQPGQGLSPLHF. Here the CDR3 DNA reads TGTGCCAGCAGCCAACCCGGACAGGGGTTGTCACCCCTCCACTTT.

This clone is a singleton in its sample. The CDR3 DNA is TGTGCCAGCAGCAGACTAGCGGGAGAAACAGATACGCAGTATTTT. Its translation is CASSRLAGETDTQYF. The genes are TRBV7-9 and TRBJ2-3, with 12 bases fitting TRBD2. J lost 3 bases, V lost 5 bases, and 3 bases had no gene match. The CDR3 contains 15 residues. The germline CDR1 and CDR2 sequences are SEHNR and FQNEAQ (reference sequence).

The rearrangement links TRBV9 to TRBJ1-3, with 7 bases matching TRBD1. J gave up 2 bases and V 6 bases, and 5 bases lay outside the gene matches. The CDR3 contains 14 residues. Germline lookup yields CDR1 SGDLS and CDR2 YYNGEE. Here the CDR3 reads CASTPGGTGNTIYF. For the CDR3, the DNA is TGTGCCAGCACCCCAGGGGGAACTGGAAACACCATATATTTT.

As concerns this clone: A much larger clonotype is one base distant, so this may be a read error. The chain is built from TRBV28 and TRBJ2-7, with 7 bases matching TRBD1. Germline assignment: CDR1 MDHEN and CDR2 SYDVKM. V was clipped by 7 bases and J by 0 bases; unmatched bases: 3. This CDR3 spans 13 amino acids. The CDR3, as DNA: TGTGCCAGCACGGACAGGAGCTCCTACGAGCAGTACTTC. Its translation: CASTDRSSYEQYF.

The chain employs TRBV6-1 and TRBJ2-5; maybe TRBD1 (5 bases). This CDR3 has 16 residues. The germline V and J ends were trimmed by 3 bases and 6 bases, with 20 bases remaining between them. Per the germline V gene, CDR1 is MNHNS and CDR2 is SASEGT. CDR3 residues: CASSERLQAPQKTQYF. Written as DNA, the CDR3 is TGTGCCAGCAGTGAGAGGCTACAGGCCCCTCAGAAGACCCAGTACTTC.

The chain links TRBV27 to TRBJ1-1; D is unresolved. V gave up 6 bases and J gave up 5 bases, with 13 bases separating them. There are 13 residues in the CDR3. Germline V gene data show CDR1 as MNHEY and CDR2 as SMNVEV (reference sequence). CDR3 amino acids: CASSPNPGTEAFF. CDR3 coding DNA: TGTGCCAGCAGCCCAAATCCGGGTACTGAAGCTTTCTTT.

This clone occurred a few times. The chain recombines TRBV19 with TRBJ1-4; D possibly corresponds to TRBD1 (6 bases). Deletions cut 5 bases from V and 3 bases from J, with 16 bases between. Germline V gene sequence: CDR1 LNHDA, CDR2 SQIVND (reference sequence). The length of the CDR3 is 16 residues. The CDR3 here is CASSRPGTRANEKLFF. CDR3 coding DNA: TGTGCCAGTAGTCGTCCCGGGACAAGGGCTAATGAAAAACTGTTTTTT.

This chain links TRBV9 with TRBJ2-3, with D tentatively TRBD2 (5 bases). This CDR3 is built from 14 residues. Germline CDR1 reads SGDLS; CDR2 reads YYNGEE. The V end was cut by 0 bases, the J end by 5 bases, with 10 bases between. CDR3 sequence reads: CASSVVANVDTQYF. DNA of the CDR3: TGTGCCAGCAGCGTAGTAGCGAATGTAGATACGCAGTATTTT. The full variable domain, in which reference TRBV9 and TRBJ2-3 provide the parts outside the CDR3, is DSGVTQTPKHLITATGQRVTLRCSPRSGDLSVYWYQQSLDQGLQFLIQYYNGEERAKGNILERFSAQQFPDLHSELNLSSLELGDSALYFCASSVVANVDTQYFGPGTRLTVL.

The chain joins TRBV5-6 to TRBJ1-5; D is uncertain. CDR1 and CDR2 from the germline V gene are SGHDT and YYEEEE. With 1 base removed from V and 0 bases from J, the gap between germline ends came to 14 bases. The CDR3 length is 17 residues. The DNA of the CDR3 is TGTGCCAGCAGCTTGAGAGAAAGGCACTATAGCAATCAGCCCCAGCATTTT. This codes for CASSLRERHYSNQPQHF.

Points on this clone: Compared with germline, one end of the junction differs, possibly owing to a read error. The V gene is TRBV29-1, the J gene TRBJ2-2; TRBD1 matches at 9 bases. CDR3 length: 12 amino acids. The germline gives CDR1 SQVTM, CDR2 ANQGSEA. CDR3 bases: TGCAGCGTGGGACAGGGTCGGCGGGGAGCTGTTTTT. As protein: CSVGQGRRGAVF.

As regards this clone: Other DNA sequences in the same sample also yield this CDR3. The chain is built from TRBV6-5 and TRBJ1-5, with D hard to call. CDR3 length equals 13 residues. Germline CDR1 MNHEY, CDR2 SVGAGI. Trimming removed 2 bases at V and 5 bases at J, with 7 bases between. In DNA form, the CDR3 reads TGTGCCAGCAGTTACGGGCGCGATCAGCCCCAGCATTTT. The encoded protein is CASSYGRDQPQHF.

The chain uses TRBV6-5 and TRBJ2-2; 9 nucleotides match TRBD1. The V segment lost 5 bases and the J segment 5 bases; nucleotides outside the gene matches: 3. Germline-derived CDR1 and CDR2 are MNHEY and SVGAGI. This CDR3 contains 14 residues. The CDR3 nucleotides read TGTGCCAGCAGTAGGACAGGGGAAACCGGGGAGCTGTTTTTT. Translation: CASSRTGETGELFF.

The V gene is TRBV2, the J gene TRBJ1-4; possibly TRBD1 for D (6 bases). Germline CDR1 is SNHLY and CDR2 is FYNNEI. This CDR3 is 14 amino acids long. Trimming cost V 4 bases and J 7 bases, with 13 bases left between them. This CDR3 reads CASSAQGRSEKLFF. The CDR3 DNA follows: TGTGCCAGCAGTGCACAGGGAAGGAGTGAAAAACTGTTTTTT. The full variable domain, in which reference TRBV2 and TRBJ1-4 provide the parts outside the CDR3, is EPEVTQTPSHQVTQMGQEVILRCVPISNHLYFYWYRQILGQKVEFLVSFYNNEISEKSEIFDDQFSVERPDGSNFTLKIRSTKLEDSAMYFCASSAQGRSEKLFFGSGTQLSVL.